The 12 T cell receptor beta chains in this list originate from one sample, sequenced in a study of T cell repertoires in cytomegalovirus infection. The antigens of these receptors remain unknown. TCRdb re-called the reads with MiXCR, one entry per CDR3 protein. The sample has approximately 990,000 distinct CDR3 sequences, roughly a third seen once. The sequenced sample was cultured CD8+ T cells from PBMCs, obtained from culture after CMV antigen stimulation. These TCRs come from a human donor in good health (CMV status not recorded). Some clones in this sample may be carry-over from other donors' samples.

The chain recombines TRBV27 with TRBJ2-3; TRBD2 agrees at 7 bases. The J segment lost 4 bases and the V segment lost 5 bases, leaving 6 bases of the junction unmatched. The CDR3 loop spans 14 amino acids. Germline V CDR1 and CDR2: MNHEY, SMNVEV (reference sequence). CDR3 in amino acids: CASSEPGLPDTQYF. CDR3 nucleotides: TGTGCCAGCAGTGAACCGGGACTACCAGATACGCAGTATTTT.

The chain combines TRBV6-5 with TRBJ1-2; D is ambiguous. The CDR3 covers 16 residues. CDR1 is MNHEY, CDR2 SVGAGI, per germline. Trimming removed 0 bases from V and 2 bases from J, with 13 bases in between. DNA of the CDR3: TGTGCCAGCAGTTACTCGCTTTTAGGAAACAACTATGGCTACACCTTC. Amino acids: CASSYSLLGNNYGYTF.

The chain links TRBV7-9 to TRBJ2-5, with 8 bases that match TRBD1. The J segment lost 5 bases and the V segment lost 5 bases, leaving 19 bases of the junction unmatched. CDR1 and CDR2 (germline): SEHNR, FQNEAQ (reference sequence). There are 18 residues in the CDR3. CDR3 DNA sequence: TGTGCCAGCAGCCCACCGGGGACAGGCGCGGATAGGGGGGAGACCCAGTACTTC. As protein: CASSPPGTGADRGETQYF.

V and J are TRBV6-2 or TRBV6-3 and TRBJ1-1, with D unclear. Trimming took off 4 bases at V and 7 bases at J, with 16 bases between the two ends. The CDR3 loop spans 14 amino acids. Germline V gene lookup returns CDR1 MNHEY and CDR2 SVGEGT. The CDR3 DNA reads TGTGCCAGCAGTTCCCTCTTGACCTCCCTTGAAGCTTTCTTT. The encoded protein is CASSSLLTSLEAFF.

J is TRBJ2-7 and V is TRBV7-9; D is possibly TRBD2 (7 bases). Trimming left V 5 bases short and J 3 bases short, with 20 bases between. In germline, CDR1 is SEHNR, CDR2 FQNEAQ (reference sequence). The CDR3 is made up of 16 amino acids. The CDR3, as DNA: TGTGCCAGCAGCCCCCGTAGGGGGGGCGAGCGCTACGAGCAGTACTTC. As protein: CASSPRRGGERYEQYF.

Details on this clonotype: The junction departs from the called germline gene at one end, perhaps through a read error. The J gene is TRBJ1-5, the V gene TRBV9; D might be TRBD1 (6 bases). The CDR3 length is 15 residues. Germline V gives CDR1 SGDLS, CDR2 YYNGEE. The CDR3 spells CSSSADAGGNQPQHF. CDR3 in DNA: TGTTCCAGCAGCGCCGATGCAGGGGGCAATCAGCCCCAGCATTTT.

The chain couples TRBV6-4 to TRBJ1-5; D might be TRBD1 (5 bases). The CDR3 covers 15 residues. V was shortened by 2 bases and J by 9 bases, with 17 bases between the two germline ends. The germline V gene has CDR1 MRHNA and CDR2 SNTAGT. The DNA for the CDR3 is TGTGCCAGCAGTGACCGCAGGGATGGCACAGGGCCCCAGCATTTT. This translates into CASSDRRDGTGPQHF.

Only a few counts were recorded for this clonotype. The gene calls are TRBV6-1 and TRBJ2-7; a possible D gene is TRBD1 (5 bases). Trimming took 8 bases from V and 7 from J, leaving 12 bases between them. The germline gives CDR1 MNHNS, CDR2 SASEGT. This CDR3 has 11 residues. This chain's CDR3 is CASGIQGEQYF. In nucleotides, the CDR3 is TGTGCCAGCGGGATTCAGGGAGAGCAGTACTTC.

The rearrangement links TRBV10-3 to TRBJ1-3; possibly TRBD1 for D (6 bases). The V and J ends lost 6 bases and 0 bases respectively, with 15 bases between them. CDR3 length: 16 residues. Looked up from germline, CDR1 is ENHRY and CDR2 is SYGVKD. The CDR3 spells CAIRVGHPYSGNTIYF. The DNA for the CDR3 is TGTGCCATCAGGGTGGGACACCCTTACTCTGGAAACACCATATATTTT.

The V and J genes are TRBV7-9 and TRBJ2-5, with D possibly called TRBD1 or TRBD2 (5 bases each). Trimming took 9 bases from V and 4 from J, leaving 24 bases between them. This CDR3 is built from 16 residues. Germline V gene lookup returns CDR1 SEHNR and CDR2 FQNEAQ (reference sequence). DNA for the CDR3: TGTGCCAGTACGACGGGGCGCGGACCCCTCCTAGAGACCCAGTACTTC. Its protein is CASTTGRGPLLETQYF.

A few counts support this clonotype. The chain's CDR3 is CASSLSTGGYEQYF. The CDR3 nucleotides are TGTGCCAGCAGTTTATCGACTGGAGGCTACGAGCAGTACTTC. The chain couples TRBV27 to TRBJ2-7; perhaps TRBD2 as D (5 bases). The CDR3 has 14 residues. Germline CDR1 reads MNHEY; CDR2 reads SMNVEV (reference sequence). With 0 bases removed from V and 3 bases from J, the gap between germline ends came to 9 bases.

This clonotype was seen at least ten times. The gene calls are TRBV6-2 or TRBV6-3 and TRBJ1-6; no clear D. This CDR3 has 12 residues. Trimming shortened V by 6 bases and J by 7 bases, and 7 bases separated the two germline ends. CDR1 and CDR2 (germline): MNHEY, SVGEGT. CDR3 bases: TGTGCCAGCAGCTACAGCAATTCACCCCTCCACTTT. Translation: CASSYSNSPLHF.